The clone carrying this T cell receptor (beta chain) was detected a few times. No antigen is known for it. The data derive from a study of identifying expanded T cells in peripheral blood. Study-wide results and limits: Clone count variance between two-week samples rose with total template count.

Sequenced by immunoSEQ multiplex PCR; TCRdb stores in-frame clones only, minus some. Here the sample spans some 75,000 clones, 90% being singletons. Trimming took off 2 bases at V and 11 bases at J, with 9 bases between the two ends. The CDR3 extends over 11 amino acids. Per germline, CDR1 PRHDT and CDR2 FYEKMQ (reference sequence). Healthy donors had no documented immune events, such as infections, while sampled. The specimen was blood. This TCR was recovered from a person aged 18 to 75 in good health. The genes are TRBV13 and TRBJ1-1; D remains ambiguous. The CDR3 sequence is CASSLKGQAFF. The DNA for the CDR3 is TGTGCCAGCAGCTTAAAAGGTCAGGCTTTCTTT. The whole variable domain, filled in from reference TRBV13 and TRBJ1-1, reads AAGVIQSPRHLIKEKRETATLKCYPIPRHDTVYWYQQGPGQDPQFLISFYEKMQSDKGSIPDRFSAQQFSDYHSELNMSSLELGDSALYFCASSLKGQAFFGQGTRLTVV.